Below are 24 T cell receptor beta chains sequenced from a single sample in a study of blood T cell repertoires in COVID-19. Some clones are missing from TCRdb's copy, which holds only in-frame ones; the method was immunoSEQ multiplex PCR. The profile covers just over 60,000 clones, with around 79% appearing a single time and over 15% taken by the ten largest. Sequenced: peripheral blood. The source of these receptors is a man between 60 and 75 years old with acute or convalescent COVID-19.

The rearrangement joins TRBV4-3 to TRBJ2-7; 7 positions agree with TRBD2. The CDR3 contains 14 residues. Germline V gene sequence: CDR1 LGHNA, CDR2 YSLEER. J was trimmed by 4 bases and V by 1 base; bases with no gene match: 4. CDR3 residues: CASSQVSGGYEQYF. The CDR3 DNA is TGCGCCAGCAGCCAAGTATCGGGGGGTTACGAGCAGTACTTC.

The gene calls are TRBV7-9 and TRBJ2-1, with D perhaps TRBD1 (7 bases). There are 14 residues in the CDR3. Trimming removed 6 bases at V and 8 bases at J, with 17 bases between. Germline V gene data show CDR1 as SEHNR and CDR2 as FQNEAQ (reference sequence). The CDR3 reads CASSRDPGGYEQFF. The CDR3 DNA sequence: TGTGCCAGCAGTCGAGACCCAGGGGGGTATGAGCAGTTCTTC.

The V call is TRBV30, the J call TRBJ1-4, with D perhaps matching TRBD1 (5 bases). The CDR3 runs to 14 residues. Germline CDR1 GTSNPN, CDR2 SVGIG (reference sequence). Trimming took 4 bases from V and 6 from J, leaving 15 bases between them. CDR3 sequence reads: CAWNRRGGDEKLFF. DNA for the CDR3: TGTGCCTGGAACCGTCGGGGGGGAGATGAAAAACTGTTTTTT. The variable domain in full, completed from reference TRBV30 and TRBJ1-4, reads SQTIHQWPATLVQPVGSPLSLECTVEGTSNPNLYWYRQAAGRGLQLLFYSVGIGQISSEVPQNLSASRPQDRQFILSSKKLLLSDSGFYLCAWNRRGGDEKLFFGSGTQLSVL.

A note on this clone: Sequence at one end of the junction differs from germline and may be a read error. V gene TRBV7-7 combines with J gene TRBJ2-2; possibly TRBD1 for D (7 bases). This CDR3 is 15 amino acids long. Germline assignment: CDR1 SSHAT and CDR2 FNYEAQ (reference sequence). The CDR3 coding sequence is TGTGCTAGCAGGAAAACAGGGGCGGGGATCGGGGAGCTGTTTTTT. Translation: CASRKTGAGIGELFF.

This clone was counted once. This chain uses TRBV3-1 (or the pseudogene TRBV3-2) with TRBJ1-2, with no clear D. The CDR3 is 18 amino acids. CDR1 is LGHDT and CDR2 is YNNKEL in the germline V gene (reference sequence). With 1 base removed from V and 3 bases from J, the gap between germline ends came to 21 bases. In DNA form, the CDR3 reads TGTGCCAGCAGCCAAGTGGTGGTACGGAGGGAACCCCACTATGGCTACACCTTC. Amino acid sequence: CASSQVVVRREPHYGYTF.

The CDR3 is CASSIPMGGRAEAFF. DNA of the CDR3: TGTGCCAGTAGTATCCCCATGGGGGGAAGGGCTGAAGCTTTCTTT. The rearrangement links TRBV19 to TRBJ1-1, with a tentative D call TRBD1 (5 bases). Between the trimmed V and J ends, which lost 3 bases and 6 bases, there was a span of 17 bases. The CDR3 totals 15 residues. Germline V gene data show CDR1 as LNHDA and CDR2 as SQIVND (reference sequence).

This clone was picked up a small number of times. The chain uses TRBV21-1 and TRBJ1-2. TRBV21-1 is classified as a pseudogene. CDR3 length equals 19 residues. CDR3 in amino acids: CASSKGGRLANYGYYGYTF. The CDR3 region has the DNA TGTGCCAGCAGCAAAGGGGGGAGACTAGCTAACTATGGATACTATGGCTACACCTTC.

V is TRBV7-3 and J is TRBJ1-1; weak D call: TRBD1 (5 bases). The CDR3 runs 13 residues. Trimming took off 0 bases at V and 5 bases at J, with 7 bases between the two ends. Germline CDR1 reads SGHTA; CDR2 reads FQGTGA. The CDR3 coding sequence is TGTGCCAGCAGCTTAACAGGGGTGACTGAAGCTTTCTTT. It translates to CASSLTGVTEAFF.

The chain joins TRBV19 to TRBJ2-1; the match to TRBD2 covers 8 bases. After removal of 6 bases from V and 8 bases from J, the junction contained 9 bases not matched to a gene. Germline V gene lookup returns CDR1 LNHDA and CDR2 SQIVND (reference sequence). The CDR3 is 14 amino acids. CDR3 amino acids: CASSPLAGSYEQFF. In DNA, the CDR3 is TGTGCCAGTAGCCCTTTAGCGGGAAGTTATGAGCAGTTCTTC.

The rearrangement links TRBV7-3 to TRBJ2-3; D unresolved. This CDR3 spans 17 amino acids. Germline V CDR1 and CDR2: SGHTA, FQGTGA. V lost 2 bases and J lost 1, with 16 bases in between. Here the CDR3 reads CASSLYRRETGTDTQYF. The CDR3 DNA is TGTGCCAGCAGCTTATATCGGAGAGAAACGGGCACAGATACGCAGTATTTT.

This chain links TRBV6-2 or TRBV6-3 with TRBJ2-3; 8 bases match TRBD1. Per the germline V gene, CDR1 is MNHEY and CDR2 is SVGEGT. V was pared by 2 bases and J by 10 bases, with 8 bases of the junction left unmatched. The CDR3 is 14 residues long. This CDR3 is CASSYVLQGEAQYF. The CDR3 DNA reads TGTGCCAGCAGTTACGTGCTACAGGGGGAAGCGCAGTATTTT.

V gene TRBV28 combines with J gene TRBJ1-1; 9 nucleotides line up with TRBD1. CDR1 is MDHEN and CDR2 is SYDVKM in the germline V gene. The junction had 6 bases not matched to a gene; V was cut back by 3 bases and J by 4 bases. The CDR3 is made up of 15 amino acids. CDR3 residues: CASSFRQGGPTEAFF. The DNA of the CDR3 is TGTGCCAGCAGTTTTCGACAGGGGGGCCCCACTGAAGCTTTCTTT.

This clone was seen more than once but under ten times. This chain connects TRBV12-3 or TRBV12-4 to TRBJ1-1; TRBD1 agrees at 11 bases. The CDR3 has 11 residues. V dropped 6 bases and J dropped 11; count of bases not matched to a gene: 2. The CDR3 loop is CASSGQGAAFF. CDR3 sequence (DNA): TGTGCCAGCAGCGGACAGGGGGCCGCTTTCTTT.

The rearrangement links TRBV5-1 to TRBJ2-1; 14 bases line up with TRBD2. The germline V gene encodes CDR1 SGHRS and CDR2 YFSETQ. The CDR3 length is 15 residues. The trim removed 4 bases at V and 5 bases at J, leaving 2 bases unmatched. In nucleotides, the CDR3 is TGCGCCAGCAGCCTGGGACTAGCGGGAGACAATGAGCAGTTCTTC. Its translation is CASSLGLAGDNEQFF.

Here the CDR3 reads CASSFGTGKANYGYTF. DNA of the CDR3: TGTGCCAGCAGCTTCGGGACAGGAAAAGCTAACTATGGCTACACCTTC. The chain links TRBV5-6 to TRBJ1-2; 8 bases fit TRBD1. J lost 0 bases, V lost 2 bases, and 6 bases had no gene match. Germline CDR1 SGHDT, CDR2 YYEEEE. The CDR3 runs to 16 residues.

This clone was seen a single time. The V gene is TRBV28, the J gene TRBJ2-1; TRBD2 aligns across 8 bases. V was clipped by 5 bases and J by 7 bases; unmatched bases: 13. Germline CDR1 reads MDHEN; CDR2 reads SYDVKM. The length of the CDR3 is 16 residues. Written as DNA, the CDR3 is TGTGCCAGCAGTCCGCTCGGGGGGGCGGGTAGGAATGAGCAGTTCTTC. It codes for CASSPLGGAGRNEQFF.

This sequence joins TRBV3-1 (or the pseudogene TRBV3-2) and TRBJ1-6, with D possibly TRBD1 on 6 matching bases. The V gene's germline CDR1 is LGHDT and CDR2 YNNKEL (reference sequence). V shed 1 base and J shed 10 bases, with 20 bases lying between them. This CDR3 has 17 residues. CDR3 residues: CASSQGSRGGSLSPLHF. The CDR3 DNA follows: TGTGCCAGCAGCCAAGGGTCCCGGGGGGGCTCTTTATCACCCCTCCACTTT.

This chain joins TRBV2 and TRBJ2-7, with 9 bases aligning to TRBD2. The V and J ends lost 9 bases and 3 bases, in that order; junction bases with no gene match: 6. The CDR3 has 13 residues. Germline V lookup: CDR1 SNHLY, CDR2 FYNNEI. CDR3 nucleotides: TGTGCCAGGGGCGGACTAGCGAACTACGAGCAGTACTTC. It encodes CARGGLANYEQYF.

This rearrangement joins TRBV30 to TRBJ2-7, with D hard to call. This CDR3 is 16 amino acids long. Trimming stripped 2 bases from V and 6 bases from J, with 23 bases between. Germline V CDR1 and CDR2: GTSNPN, SVGIG (reference sequence). The CDR3 nucleotides are TGTGCCTGGAGTTATTCTCACAGCCCCCGACGTAGCGAGCAGTACTTC. It specifies CAWSYSHSPRRSEQYF.

The chain is built from TRBV9 and TRBJ2-1, with a tentative D call TRBD2 (6 bases). CDR1 and CDR2 from the germline V gene are SGDLS and YYNGEE. CDR3 length equals 14 residues. V lost 3 bases and J 0 bases, leaving 7 bases between the germline ends. The CDR3 here is CASSETSSYNEQFF. In DNA form, the CDR3 reads TGTGCCAGCAGCGAGACTAGCTCCTACAATGAGCAGTTCTTC. Together with reference TRBV9 and TRBJ2-1, the CDR3 gives the full variable domain: DSGVTQTPKHLITATGQRVTLRCSPRSGDLSVYWYQQSLDQGLQFLIQYYNGEERAKGNILERFSAQQFPDLHSELNLSSLELGDSALYFCASSETSSYNEQFFGPGTRLTVL.

This clone was counted many times. The chain couples TRBV6-2 or TRBV6-3 to TRBJ2-1; D unresolved. Germline assignment: CDR1 MNHEY and CDR2 SVGEGT. The CDR3 covers 15 residues. The germline V and J ends were trimmed by 5 bases and 3 bases, with 14 bases remaining between them. Here the CDR3 reads CASSIQRQVYNEQFF. The CDR3, as DNA: TGTGCCAGCAGTATACAACGGCAGGTCTACAATGAGCAGTTCTTC.

This clone was seen only a few times. The genes are TRBV27 and TRBJ1-1; 8 nucleotides agree with TRBD1. The V gene end was trimmed by 4 bases and the J gene end by 2 bases; junction bases not matched to a gene: 9. The CDR3 totals 16 residues. The germline gives CDR1 MNHEY, CDR2 SMNVEV (reference sequence). The DNA of the CDR3 is TGTGCCAGCAGTTCAAGACAGGGGAGGGAAAACACTGAAGCTTTCTTT. It specifies CASSSRQGRENTEAFF.

This chain connects TRBV9 to TRBJ1-2; D call uncertain. Trimming shortened V by 0 bases and J by 4 bases, and 13 bases separated the two germline ends. The CDR3 runs 15 residues. Germline V lookup: CDR1 SGDLS, CDR2 YYNGEE. The DNA for the CDR3 is TGTGCCAGCAGCGTAGGGCTGGCTCCGGGCTATGGCTACACCTTC. This encodes CASSVGLAPGYGYTF. The whole variable domain, filled in from reference TRBV9 and TRBJ1-2, reads DSGVTQTPKHLITATGQRVTLRCSPRSGDLSVYWYQQSLDQGLQFLIQYYNGEERAKGNILERFSAQQFPDLHSELNLSSLELGDSALYFCASSVGLAPGYGYTFGSGTRLTVV.

The table lists this clone with a few counts. The CDR3 DNA follows: TGTGCCAGTAGTCCGACCCGGGGGACTAGCGGCAGGAATGAGCAGTTCTTC. It specifies CASSPTRGTSGRNEQFF. This sequence joins TRBV19 and TRBJ2-1, with 11 bases fitting TRBD2. CDR3 length: 17 residues. Unmatched junction bases numbered 13, after V lost 5 bases and J lost 7 bases. Germline CDR1 LNHDA, CDR2 SQIVND (reference sequence). Full variable domain (remainder filled in from reference TRBV19 and TRBJ2-1): DGGITQSPKYLFRKEGQNVTLSCEQNLNHDAMYWYRQDPGQGLRLIYYSQIVNDFQKGDIAEGYSVSREKKESFPLTVTSAQKNPTAFYLCASSPTRGTSGRNEQFFGPGTRLTVL.